The present T cell receptor (beta chain) was sequenced within a study of T cell responses to AZD1222 COVID-19 vaccine. Assay used: immunoSEQ multiplex PCR; TCRdb lists only in-frame clones, some missing. This table holds fewer than 200,000 clones, more than 70% found once. Study results and limitations: There were vaccine-associated CD4 TCRs across spike, dominant at 160-218 and 743-854.

With regard to this clone: Antigen unknown.

Germline CDR1 and CDR2: MNHEY and SVGEGT. The CDR3 sequence is 17 residues long. Losses at the gene ends were 5 bases for V and 7 bases for J; bases not matched to a gene: 15. The receptor's source is an adult who received the AZD1222 COVID-19 vaccine. The chain recombines TRBV6-2 or TRBV6-3 with TRBJ2-1; 9 nucleotides match TRBD2. The input for sequencing was peripheral blood, taken 28 days after the second AZD1222 dose. The CDR3 reads CASSTKTSGITLNEQFF. The CDR3 region has the DNA TGTGCCAGCAGTACCAAGACTAGCGGAATTACATTGAATGAGCAGTTCTTC.